The 7 T cell receptor beta chains given below trace back to one sample, sequenced in a study of blood T cell repertoires in COVID-19. Profiling relied on immunoSEQ multiplex PCR, and the TCRdb table lists in-frame clones only, not all of them. The repertoire includes 250,000 to 300,000 clones, 88% of them detected once, and 0.75% to 1% sits in the top ten. Source material: PBMCs or T cells enriched from blood (not recorded which). The receptor source for this set is a young woman who had recovered from COVID-19.

This clone occurred once. The chain combines TRBV4-1 with TRBJ2-7; TRBD2 agrees at 11 bases. CDR3 length equals 15 residues. Unmatched junction bases numbered 3, after V lost 3 bases and J lost 2 bases. Germline V gives CDR1 MGHRA, CDR2 YSYEKL. This CDR3 is CASSQGLADPYEQYF. The CDR3 bases are TGCGCCAGCAGCCAGGGACTAGCGGACCCCTACGAGCAGTACTTC.

The chain carries TRBV2 and TRBJ1-5; weak D call: TRBD1 (6 bases). V was cut by 3 bases and J by 4 bases, with 13 bases left in between. The CDR3 loop spans 15 amino acids. Germline values: CDR1 SNHLY, CDR2 FYNNEI. This CDR3 reads CASSDRGQLNQPQHF. CDR3 sequence (DNA): TGTGCCAGCAGTGACAGGGGCCAATTAAATCAGCCCCAGCATTTT.

The V call is TRBV18, the J call TRBJ2-7, with a possible D match to TRBD1 (8 bases). This CDR3 comprises 15 residues. The germline V and J ends were trimmed by 2 bases and 6 bases, with 17 bases remaining between them. Germline CDR1 is KGHSH and CDR2 is LQKENI. CDR3 bases: TGTGCCAGCTCACCAAAAGGACAGGGAGGGAGCGAGCAGTACTTC. This gives the protein CASSPKGQGGSEQYF.

V and J are TRBV29-1 and TRBJ1-3; unclear D gene. This CDR3 contains 14 residues. Germline assignment: CDR1 SQVTM and CDR2 ANQGSEA. The germline V and J ends were trimmed by 3 bases and 0 bases, with 9 bases remaining between them. For the CDR3, the DNA is TGCAGCGTTGACAGTTCAGTCTCTGGAAACACCATATATTTT. Encoded protein: CSVDSSVSGNTIYF.

The chain carries TRBV7-8 and TRBJ2-7, with 10 bases lining up with TRBD2. This CDR3 has 15 residues. V lost 0 bases, J lost 7 bases, and 6 bases stayed unmatched. Germline CDR1 SGHVS, CDR2 FQNEAQ. This CDR3 is CASSLAGTSGKEQYF. The CDR3 DNA sequence: TGTGCCAGCAGCTTAGCTGGCACTAGCGGGAAGGAGCAGTACTTC.

The CDR3 protein is CASSSRLAGGQPSSYNEQFF. CDR3 DNA: TGTGCCAGTAGTTCCCGACTAGCGGGAGGGCAACCTAGCTCCTACAATGAGCAGTTCTTC. The chain is built from TRBV19 and TRBJ2-1; TRBD2 matches at 14 bases. In germline, CDR1 is LNHDA, CDR2 SQIVND (reference sequence). The CDR3 spans 20 residues. Trimming cost V 5 bases and J 0 bases; bases outside gene matches: 12.

This chain links TRBV7-8 with TRBJ2-1, with 8 positions matching TRBD2. Germline V CDR1 and CDR2: SGHVS, FQNEAQ. The CDR3 spans 16 residues. With V trimmed by 5 bases and J by 4 bases, 10 bases remained unmatched. The CDR3 region is CASSPWGSGGYNEQFF. CDR3 bases: TGTGCCAGCAGCCCCTGGGGCAGCGGGGGATACAATGAGCAGTTCTTC.